This T cell receptor (beta chain) came from a study of T cell repertoires in cytomegalovirus infection. On the study more broadly: From public TCR beta signatures came an indication of both CMV infection and matching HLA type. General observations from the study: Clonotype analysis showed dominance of the ex vivo response by HLA-C-restricted CMV-specific TCR beta clonotypes.

This clonotype has a count of ten or more. What it recognizes is unknown. A single record per CDR3 protein comes from TCRdb applying MiXCR to the reads. The table includes around 280,000 distinct CDR3 sequences, 12% to 15% detected once. Germline V lookup: CDR1 SGHTA, CDR2 FQGNSA. J gave up 2 bases and V 5 bases, and 3 bases lay outside the gene matches. The CDR3 is made up of 14 amino acids. Sequencing used PBMCs. The TCR originated in a human donor in good health (CMV status not recorded). Some clones in this sample may be carry-over from other donors' samples. This sequence joins TRBV7-2 and TRBJ1-3; 7 positions match TRBD1. Written as DNA, the CDR3 is TGTGCCAGCAGCGAAGGGGGCCCTGGAAACACCATATATTTT. Translated, it gives CASSEGGPGNTIYF. Supplemented by reference TRBV7-2 and TRBJ1-3, the full variable domain reads GAGVSQSPSNKVTEKGKDVELRCDPISGHTALYWYRQSLGQGLEFLIYFQGNSAPDKSGLPSDRFSAERTGGSVSTLTIQRTQQEDSAVYLCASSEGGPGNTIYFGEGSWLTVV.